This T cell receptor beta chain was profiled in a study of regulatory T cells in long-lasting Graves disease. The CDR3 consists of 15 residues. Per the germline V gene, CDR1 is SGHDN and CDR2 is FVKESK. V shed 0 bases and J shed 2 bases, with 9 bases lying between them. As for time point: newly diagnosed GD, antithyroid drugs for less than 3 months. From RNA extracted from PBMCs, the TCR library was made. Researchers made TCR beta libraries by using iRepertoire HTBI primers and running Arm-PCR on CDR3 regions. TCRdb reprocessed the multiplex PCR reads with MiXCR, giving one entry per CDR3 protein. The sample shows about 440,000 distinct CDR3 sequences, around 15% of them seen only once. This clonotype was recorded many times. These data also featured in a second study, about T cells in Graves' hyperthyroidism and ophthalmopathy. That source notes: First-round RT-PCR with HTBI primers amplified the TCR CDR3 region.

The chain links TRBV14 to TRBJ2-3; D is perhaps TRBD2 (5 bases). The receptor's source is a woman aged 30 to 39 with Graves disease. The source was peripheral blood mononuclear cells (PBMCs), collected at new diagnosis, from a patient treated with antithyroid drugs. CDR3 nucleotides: TGTGCCAGCAGCCAAGAACAGCGGCCCACAGATACGCAGTATTTT. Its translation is CASSQEQRPTDTQYF.